The 31 T cell receptor beta chains listed next were all sequenced from one sample in a study of tumor-infiltrating lymphocytes in primary liver carcinoma. Extraction of RNA together with DNA used about 17-31 mg of unsorted bulk tissue. From 400 to 550 ng total RNA, TCR beta cDNA was generated with a primer in the constant region. It was through three nested multiplex PCR rounds of slightly modified ARM-PCR that TCR beta libraries arose. The study ran its first two PCR rounds for roughly 11 cycles each, using TRBV1-TRBV30 forward primers and a C-beta reverse primer. TCRdb re-called the multiplex PCR reads with MiXCR, one entry per CDR3 protein. The sample has roughly 120,000 distinct CDR3 sequences, around two thirds seen once; the top ten hold approximately 10%. Sequencing was performed on liver tumor tissue from sampling region 1. Documented subset: tumor region T1, superior pole. These receptor sequences come from a woman in her fifties or sixties with primary liver carcinoma and hepatitis B virus infection.

A few counts support this clonotype. One end of the junction fails to match germline, which may point to a read error. The J gene is TRBJ2-2, the V gene TRBV5-6; 7 bases are a match to TRBD2. Germline V gene lookup returns CDR1 SGHDT and CDR2 YYEEEE. The CDR3 runs 15 residues. In DNA form, the CDR3 reads TGTGTCAGCAGCCACGGACTGGGAGGGACCGGGGAGCTGTTTTTT. Amino acids: CVSSHGLGGTGELFF.

Concerning this clonotype itself: A much larger clone is a single base away; this may be a read error. The chain couples TRBV12-3 or TRBV12-4 to TRBJ2-1; 13 bases are a match to TRBD2. This CDR3 spans 13 amino acids. In nucleotides, the CDR3 is TGTACCAGCAGGACTAGCGGGAGCAATGAGCAGTTCTTC. Residues: CTSRTSGSNEQFF.

The sample holds many counts of this clonotype. The rearrangement joins TRBV29-1 to TRBJ2-7; possible D gene TRBD2, 6 bases. Germline V CDR1 and CDR2: SQVTM, ANQGSEA. V lost 5 bases and J lost 2, with 13 bases in between. This CDR3 has 13 amino acids. The CDR3 region is CSVQGGITYEQYF. CDR3 in DNA: TGCAGCGTTCAGGGAGGAATTACCTACGAGCAGTACTTC.

As for this clonotype: At one boundary the junction diverges from the germline segment, which might be a read error. The chain links TRBV7-8 to TRBJ2-2; D may be TRBD2 (5 bases). The CDR3 contains 14 residues. Germline lookup yields CDR1 SGHVS and CDR2 FQNEAQ. The CDR3: CASSFGSNTGVLFF. The CDR3 DNA reads TGTGCCAGCAGCTTTGGCTCCAACACCGGGGTGCTGTTTTTT.

This clonotype was seen a handful of times. This may arise from a read error, as a much more abundant clone is one base away. The chain uses TRBV6-5 and TRBJ2-5; the D gene is possibly TRBD2 (6 bases). Trimming pared 5 bases from V and 5 bases from J, leaving 18 bases between. CDR1 is MNHEY and CDR2 is SVGAGI in the germline V gene. This CDR3 has 15 amino acids. Here the CDR3 DNA reads TGTGCCAGCAGTAACAGGACTGGGGGGACCGAGACCCAGTACTTC. It encodes CASSNRTGGTETQYF.

This rearrangement joins TRBV5-1 to TRBJ2-5; tentative D call: TRBD2 (6 bases). Germline lookup yields CDR1 SGHRS and CDR2 YFSETQ. The CDR3 spans 14 residues. Trimming stripped 10 bases from V and 2 bases from J, with 18 bases between. The DNA of the CDR3 is TGCGCCTGCGGGATTAGCGGTCAGCAAGAGACCCAGTACTTC. Translating gives CACGISGQQETQYF. The full variable domain, rest sourced from reference TRBV5-1 and TRBJ2-5, is KAGVTQTPRYLIKTRGQQVTLSCSPISGHRSVSWYQQTPGQGLQFLFEYFSETQRNKGNFPGRFSGRQFSNSRSEMNVSTLELGDSALYLCACGISGQQETQYFGPGTRLLVL.

About this clonotype: The junction does not match germline at one end; this may be a read error. The V and J genes are TRBV11-2 and TRBJ2-4, with 8 nucleotides matching TRBD2. CDR3 length equals 16 residues. CDR1 is SGHAT and CDR2 is FQNNGV in the germline V gene. CDR3 sequence (DNA): TGTGCCAGCAGCTTAGGTAGCGGGATCACCTCTTACATTCAGAACTTC. This gives the protein CASSLGSGITSYIQNF. Complete variable domain (other parts from reference TRBV11-2 and TRBJ2-4): EAGVAQSPRYKIIEKRQSVAFWCNPISGHATLYWYQQILGQGPKLLIQFQNNGVVDDSQLPKDRFSAERLKGVDSTLKIQPAKLEDSAVYLCASSLGSGITSYIQNFGAGTRLSVL.

The rearrangement uses TRBV5-1 and TRBJ1-5; D possibly corresponds to TRBD1 (6 bases). Deletions cut 3 bases from V and 1 base from J, with 11 bases between. The CDR3 sequence is 15 residues long. Germline V lookup: CDR1 SGHRS, CDR2 YFSETQ. CDR3 bases: TGCGCCAGCAGCTGGGACAAGGTCAGCAATCAGCCCCAGCATTTT. Translating gives CASSWDKVSNQPQHF.

A note on this clonotype: One base away lies a much larger clone, so this may be a sequencing read error. V gene TRBV29-1 combines with J gene TRBJ1-2; 7 positions agree with TRBD1. Germline CDR1 is SQVTM and CDR2 is ANQGSEA. The CDR3 consists of 17 residues. The chain's CDR3 is CSVEAGTASYGGYSYTF. As DNA, the CDR3 is TGCAGCGTGGAGGCGGGGACAGCCTCCTACGGCGGCTATAGCTACACCTTC.

On this clonotype itself: This may come from a read error, since a much larger clone is one base off. The J gene is TRBJ2-3, the V gene TRBV4-1; possible D gene TRBD2, 8 bases. The CDR3 runs to 16 residues. CDR1 and CDR2 (germline): MGHRA, YSYEKL. CDR3 residues: CASCHSGTRGPDTQYF. CDR3 sequence (DNA): TGCGCCAGCTGCCATTCCGGGACTAGGGGGCCAGATACGCAGTATTTT.

In the case of this clonotype: Germline is not matched at one junction end, which may reflect a read error. This chain uses TRBV11-2 with TRBJ2-3; D remains unclear. The V gene's germline CDR1 is SGHAT and CDR2 FQNNGV. The CDR3 runs 13 residues. The CDR3 nucleotides are TGTACCAGCAGCCAGCGACGAAGGAATACGCAGTATTTT. Its protein is CTSSQRRRNTQYF.

This clonotype came up many times. The gene calls are TRBV6-2 or TRBV6-3 and TRBJ2-7, with 9 bases matching TRBD2. The CDR3 is made up of 13 amino acids. Germline V gene sequence: CDR1 MNHEY, CDR2 SVGEGT. The ends lost 6 bases at V and 12 bases at J; junction bases unmatched: 12. The CDR3 reads CASSAGTSPQRYF. The DNA of the CDR3 is TGTGCCAGCAGCGCCGGGACTAGCCCACAGCGGTACTTC.

This clonotype was seen repeatedly, ten times or more. The CDR3 loop reads CASSPIWDYEQYF. In DNA form, the CDR3 reads TGTGCCAGCAGCCCTATTTGGGATTACGAGCAGTACTTC. The chain combines TRBV14 with TRBJ2-7; D is undetermined. Trimming left V 4 bases short and J 4 bases short, with 11 bases between. The CDR3 extends over 13 amino acids. Germline CDR1 and CDR2: SGHDN and FVKESK.

In this sample, this clonotype turned up many times. The genes are TRBV6-2 or TRBV6-3 and TRBJ2-4; 8 bases line up with TRBD2. V shed 4 bases, J shed 3 bases, and the junction held 2 bases outside the gene matches. The CDR3 contains 14 residues. Germline loops: CDR1 MNHEY, CDR2 SVGEGT. CDR3 bases: TGTGCCAGCAGTTTAGCGGGGAACAAAAACATTCAGTACTTC. Translated, it gives CASSLAGNKNIQYF.

In regard to this clonotype: Possible read error: a much larger clone is one base away. This CDR3 fails to terminate in the conserved phenylalanine or tryptophan, so it likely reflects a read error. V gene TRBV6-5 combines with J gene TRBJ1-2; 7 positions agree with TRBD1. CDR1 and CDR2 from the germline V gene are MNHEY and SVGAGI. The CDR3 contains 13 residues. V trimming: 8 bases; J trimming: 4 bases; junction bases outside the gene matches: 7. The CDR3 DNA is TGTGCCAGCGGAACCGGGACAGTCTATGGCTACACCTTG. This translates into CASGTGTVYGYTL.

This clonotype was seen only a few times. This rearrangement joins TRBV24-1 to TRBJ2-5; maybe TRBD2 (7 bases). Germline CDR1 and CDR2: KGHDR and SFDVKD. The CDR3 is made up of 15 amino acids. Trimming removed 1 base from V and 5 bases from J, with 13 bases in between. CDR3 DNA: TGTGCCACCAGTGATTTCCGGGGGGCTGGGGAGACCCAGTACTTC. Amino acids: CATSDFRGAGETQYF.

The gene calls are TRBV28 and TRBJ1-5; possible D gene TRBD1, 5 bases. Germline V lookup: CDR1 MDHEN, CDR2 SYDVKM. Between the trimmed V and J ends, which lost 1 base and 6 bases, there was a span of 13 bases. CDR3 size: 15 residues. CDR3 amino acids: CASSLSGHGIQPQHF. CDR3 nucleotide sequence: TGTGCCAGCAGTTTATCCGGACATGGGATTCAGCCCCAGCATTTT.

This clonotype was counted between two and nine times. A much larger clone is a single base away; this may be a read error. Here the CDR3 omits its conserved ending phenylalanine or tryptophan, so a read error is the likely source. This chain uses TRBV11-2 with TRBJ2-7, with 11 bases fitting TRBD2. Germline CDR1 is SGHAT and CDR2 is FQNNGV. The CDR3 length is 14 residues. The junction had 3 bases not matched to a gene; V was cut back by 4 bases and J by 4 bases. The CDR3 DNA reads TGTGCCAGCAGCTCGACTAGCGGGATGTACGAGCAGTACTCC. This codes for CASSSTSGMYEQYS.

About this clonotype itself: A single base separates this from a much larger clone, so it may be a read error. This sequence joins TRBV6-1 and TRBJ2-7; unclear D gene. CDR3 length: 14 amino acids. Germline values: CDR1 MNHNS, CDR2 SASEGT. V lost 3 bases and J 0 bases, leaving 9 bases between the germline ends. The DNA of the CDR3 is TGTGCCAGCAGTGAGTGGAGAGACTCCTACGAGCAGTACTTC. Translation gives CASSEWRDSYEQYF.

About this clonotype itself: Germline and junction disagree at one end, which may indicate a read error. V usage is TRBV5-4 and J usage is TRBJ2-1; tentative D call: TRBD1 (5 bases). CDR1 is SGHNT and CDR2 is YYREEE in the germline V gene (reference sequence). The CDR3 is made up of 15 amino acids. Written as DNA, the CDR3 is TGTGCCAGCGGCTTGGTTCAGGGCGCTTCGGATGGGCAGTTCTTC. As protein: CASGLVQGASDGQFF.

The genes are TRBV6-6 and TRBJ1-3; 9 bases fit TRBD1. The length of the CDR3 is 13 residues. The germline CDR1 and CDR2 sequences are MNHNY and SVGAGI (reference sequence). The CDR3 protein is CTSSGGTGRNIYF. The CDR3 nucleotides are TGTACTAGCAGCGGAGGGACAGGGAGAAACATATATTTT.

The genes are TRBV20-1 and TRBJ1-1; D is unclear. CDR1 and CDR2 (germline): DFQATT, SNEGSKA (reference sequence). Trimming took off 6 bases at V and 1 base at J, with 12 bases between the two ends. The CDR3 contains 13 residues. CDR3 loop: CSAIAWANTEAFF. The CDR3 DNA is TGCAGTGCAATAGCATGGGCGAACACTGAAGCTTTCTTT.

V usage is TRBV11-2 and J usage is TRBJ2-1, with TRBD2 matching 7 bases. Germline assignment: CDR1 SGHAT and CDR2 FQNNGV. The CDR3 totals 13 residues. V lost 4 bases to trimming and J lost 13 bases; unmatched junction nucleotides: 10. The CDR3 sequence is CASSWISGADQFF. CDR3 nucleotides: TGTGCCAGCAGCTGGATCAGCGGGGCAGATCAGTTCTTC.

The V gene is TRBV9, the J gene TRBJ2-7; 9 bases map to TRBD2. The germline V gene has CDR1 SGDLS and CDR2 YYNGEE. V lost 1 base to trimming and J lost 7 bases; unmatched junction nucleotides: 6. The CDR3 sequence is 14 residues long. DNA of the CDR3: TGTGCCAGCAGCGTACAGGCGGGAGGGGGGGAGCAGTACTTC. Translation: CASSVQAGGGEQYF.

Regarding this clonotype: Given the absence of the conserved phenylalanine or tryptophan at the CDR3 end, a read error is likely. The limits of the CDR3 on the DNA are not certain, so only TCRdb's listed CDR3 is given. The rearrangement joins TRBV28 to TRBJ2-5; TRBD2, the table's D call, was not compared with the DNA. The CDR3 is 14 amino acids long, termini counted. From germline, CDR1 is MDHEN and CDR2 SYDVKM. The CDR3: CASSSSPRLASPHL.

On this clonotype: One end of the junction fails to match germline, which may point to a read error. The rearrangement uses TRBV11-2 and TRBJ2-7; 10 bases match TRBD2. Germline assignment: CDR1 SGHAT and CDR2 FQNNGV. This CDR3 has 20 residues. Here the CDR3 reads CASSLDVPGLASRNAYDQCF. CDR3 nucleotide sequence: TGTGCCAGCAGCTTAGACGTCCCGGGACTAGCGTCTCGAAACGCCTACGACCAGTGCTTC.

In regard to this clonotype: A clone one base away is much larger, so this may be a read error. The chain recombines TRBV19 with TRBJ2-7, with no clear D. V was pared by 9 bases and J by 0 bases, with 18 bases between. This CDR3 comprises 15 residues. Germline CDR1 is LNHDA and CDR2 is SQIVND (reference sequence). CDR3 region: CARFNGHFSSYEQYF. CDR3 DNA sequence: TGTGCCAGATTCAACGGGCACTTTAGCTCCTACGAGCAGTACTTC.

The chain has TRBV6-1 and TRBJ2-1; TRBD1 is a possible D gene (5 bases). Germline CDR1 reads MNHNS; CDR2 reads SASEGT. Trimming took off 6 bases at V and 0 bases at J, with 15 bases between the two ends. The CDR3 is 16 residues long. CDR3 residues: CASRGQGISSYNEQFF. CDR3 sequence (DNA): TGTGCCAGCAGGGGTCAGGGTATTAGCTCCTACAATGAGCAGTTCTTC.

This clonotype was observed at least ten times. The chain recombines TRBV29-1 with TRBJ1-2; D perhaps matches TRBD1 (6 bases). The CDR3 contains 13 residues. The ends were cut back, 5 bases at V and 7 bases at J, with 17 bases in the middle. In germline, CDR1 is SQVTM, CDR2 ANQGSEA. In nucleotides, the CDR3 is TGCAGCGTTCGGAAAGGGGGGGCGGCTGGCTACACCTTC. Translating it yields CSVRKGGAAGYTF.

This clonotype was recorded a few times. A much larger clonotype is one base distant, so this may be a read error. The chain is built from TRBV12-3 or TRBV12-4 and TRBJ1-1; maybe TRBD1 (5 bases). The CDR3 is made up of 13 amino acids. V was trimmed by 3 bases and J by 6 bases, leaving 11 bases between them. Written as DNA, the CDR3 is TGTGCCAGCAGTTTCGGGGGAAACGCTGAAGCTTTCTTT. This encodes CASSFGGNAEAFF.

The gene calls are TRBV11-2 and TRBJ1-6; D is uncertain. CDR3 length equals 16 residues. V lost 9 bases, J lost 9 bases, and 24 bases lay in between. Per the germline V gene, CDR1 is SGHAT and CDR2 is FQNNGV. CDR3 sequence reads: CASSPRRSTNLSPLHF. The CDR3 DNA follows: TGTGCCAGTAGCCCGAGGCGGTCTACCAACCTTTCACCCCTCCACTTT.